The 14 T cell receptor beta chains reported below all come from one sample, sequenced in a study of blood T cell repertoires in COVID-19. Clones were read by immunoSEQ multiplex PCR, and TCRdb kept only the in-frame ones, dropping some. The repertoire holds 55,000 to 75,000 clones, with about 80% as singletons. The material sequenced was peripheral blood. These receptors all come from a man older than 75 with active COVID-19.

V is TRBV28 and J is TRBJ2-3, with 10 bases fitting TRBD2. The germline V gene has CDR1 MDHEN and CDR2 SYDVKM. This CDR3 region has 18 residues. The J segment lost 1 base and the V segment lost 6 bases, leaving 13 bases of the junction unmatched. The CDR3 DNA is TGTGCCAGCAGCGAGACTAGCGGGTGGGGTTTTGGCACAGATACGCAGTATTTT. Encoded protein: CASSETSGWGFGTDTQYF.

The chain employs TRBV10-3 and TRBJ1-2; D unresolved. The CDR3 spans 13 residues. V shed 3 bases and J shed 5 bases, with 10 bases lying between them. The germline gives CDR1 ENHRY, CDR2 SYGVKD. The CDR3 sequence: CAISDYVEYGYTF. CDR3 DNA sequence: TGTGCCATCAGTGACTACGTTGAGTATGGCTACACCTTC.

In its sample, this clone was seen once. The chain carries TRBV4-1 and TRBJ2-7; 10 bases line up with TRBD1. This CDR3 is built from 18 residues. Germline V gene sequence: CDR1 MGHRA, CDR2 YSYEKL. V lost 4 bases and J lost 2; bases outside the gene matches: 14. The CDR3: CASSRGTGALADAYEQYF. In DNA form, the CDR3 reads TGCGCCAGCAGCCGAGGGACAGGGGCACTAGCGGACGCCTACGAGCAGTACTTC.

The gene calls are TRBV5-4 and TRBJ2-7; D might be TRBD2 (7 bases). Germline V gives CDR1 SGHNT, CDR2 YYREEE (reference sequence). Between the trimmed V and J ends, which lost 4 bases and 1 base, there was a span of 21 bases. The CDR3 is 17 amino acids. CDR3 amino acids: CASSRGAGTLLSYEQYF. The CDR3 region has the DNA TGTGCCAGCAGCCGGGGGGCAGGGACCTTACTATCCTACGAGCAGTACTTC.

The V call is TRBV4-3, the J call TRBJ2-2; TRBD1 might be the D (6 bases). The length of the CDR3 is 16 residues. Per the germline V gene, CDR1 is LGHNA and CDR2 is YSLEER. Between the trimmed V and J ends, which lost 1 base and 7 bases, there was a span of 16 bases. In nucleotides, the CDR3 is TGCGCCAGCAGCCAAGGTCCACCAGGGGCGGGCGGGGAGCTGTTTTTT. Encoded protein: CASSQGPPGAGGELFF.

The chain has TRBV11-2 and TRBJ2-3; D is undetermined. Trimming left V 4 bases short and J 4 bases short, with 21 bases between. Germline values: CDR1 SGHAT, CDR2 FQNNGV. The CDR3 spans 17 residues. As DNA, the CDR3 is TGTGCCAGCAGCTATCAAAACCAGGTGCTTGGGCCAGATACGCAGTATTTT. Amino acids: CASSYQNQVLGPDTQYF.

This clone has only one observation. The chain has TRBV27 and TRBJ2-1; TRBD1 matches 10 bases. Trimming at V came to 3 bases and at J to 9 bases, leaving 5 bases not matched to a gene. Germline V CDR1 and CDR2: MNHEY, SMNVEV (reference sequence). CDR3 size: 14 residues. The CDR3 is CASSLDRGAGEQFF. The CDR3 coding sequence is TGTGCCAGCAGTTTGGACAGGGGGGCTGGTGAGCAGTTCTTC.

The chain uses TRBV18 and TRBJ1-2; the D gene is possibly TRBD1 (5 bases). CDR1 and CDR2 from the germline V gene are KGHSH and LQKENI. This CDR3 region has 15 residues. Trimming cost V 2 bases and J 5 bases, with 15 bases left between them. Here the CDR3 DNA reads TGTGCCAGCTCACCAGTAATGGGGCAAATATATGGCTACACCTTC. It codes for CASSPVMGQIYGYTF.

The chain has TRBV7-8 and TRBJ2-7; no clear D. CDR1 and CDR2 (germline): SGHVS, FQNEAQ. The CDR3 loop spans 14 amino acids. Trimming removed 1 base from V and 0 bases from J, with 7 bases in between. The CDR3 DNA reads as TGTGCCAGCAGCTTAGTCGTCAGCTCCTACGAGCAGTACTTC. As protein: CASSLVVSSYEQYF.

The rearrangement uses TRBV5-1 and TRBJ1-5; tentatively, D is TRBD1 (5 bases). V was clipped by 5 bases and J by 7 bases, with 16 bases between them. The germline V gene encodes CDR1 SGHRS and CDR2 YFSETQ. The CDR3 covers 14 residues. CDR3 DNA sequence: TGCGCCAGCAGTCCCTGGGGCCTCGGGCAGCCCCAGCATTTT. Translated: CASSPWGLGQPQHF.

The V gene is TRBV10-3, the J gene TRBJ2-7; D is unclear. From germline, CDR1 is ENHRY and CDR2 SYGVKD. The CDR3 loop spans 16 amino acids. With 4 bases removed from V and 4 bases from J, the gap between germline ends came to 20 bases. The CDR3 sequence is CAISVEKLSGFYEQYF. In DNA form, the CDR3 reads TGTGCCATCAGTGTTGAGAAGTTATCAGGCTTTTACGAGCAGTACTTC.

The CDR3 DNA reads TGTGCCAGCAATCAGGGGTACAGATCTACTGAAGCTTTCTTT. It yields the protein CASNQGYRSTEAFF. The V call is TRBV6-1, the J call TRBJ1-1; maybe TRBD1 (6 bases). CDR3 length: 14 amino acids. Germline V gene sequence: CDR1 MNHNS, CDR2 SASEGT. V lost 7 bases to trimming and J lost 5 bases, with 17 bases between them.

The chain is built from TRBV10-3 and TRBJ2-7; possibly TRBD2 for D (5 bases). Germline lookup yields CDR1 ENHRY and CDR2 SYGVKD. V gave up 4 bases and J gave up 3 bases, with 16 bases separating them. The CDR3 is made up of 15 amino acids. In nucleotides, the CDR3 is TGTGCCATCAGTGGAGGCGAGGGAGTGAACTACGAGCAGTACTTC. This sequence encodes CAISGGEGVNYEQYF.

This chain connects TRBV29-1 to TRBJ2-7; possible D gene TRBD1, 6 bases. The CDR3 spans 13 residues. V was trimmed by 3 bases and J by 6 bases, leaving 15 bases between them. Germline CDR1 is SQVTM and CDR2 is ANQGSEA. The CDR3 region is CSVEGNRDREQYF. CDR3 bases: TGCAGCGTTGAGGGAAACAGGGACCGCGAGCAGTACTTC.